Listed below are T cell receptor beta chains from one sample, sequenced in a study of cytomegalovirus exposure and HLA in healthy donors. Generated by immunoSEQ multiplex PCR, the TCRdb table keeps only in-frame clones and is missing some. The sample lists 110,000 or so clones; about nine tenths were seen once. Sequenced material: PBMCs. These receptors were obtained from a man between 18 and 35 years old in good health and CMV-seropositive. The CDR3 runs from the conserved cysteine through the conserved F or W. The order of the fields is CDR3 length, clone size, D gene, J gene, V gene, CDR3 protein, CDR3 DNA. A D gene is named only where the DNA matches it firmly. Clone sizes are given selectively: once, few, many, or a class where the clone is expanded.

>14|.|TRBD1|TRBJ1-6|TRBV4-1
CASSQDQGAPPLHF
TGCGCCAGCAGCCAAGATCAGGGGGCCCCCCCCCTCCACTTT
>15|.|TRBD1|TRBJ2-3|TRBV6-1
CASSETTGGADTQYF
TGTGCCAGCAGTGAAACGACAGGGGGGGCAGATACGCAGTATTTT
>13|.|.|TRBJ1-2|TRBV15
CATSRAVGYGYTF
TGTGCCACCAGCAGGGCGGTTGGGTATGGCTACACCTTC
>18|.|.|TRBJ2-1|TRBV4-1
CASSQGLTGQSSYNEQFF
TGCGCCAGCAGCCAAGGGTTGACAGGCCAAAGCTCCTACAATGAGCAGTTCTTC
>15|.|.|TRBJ2-6|TRBV2
CASSVGTTGANVLTF
TGTGCCAGCAGCGTCGGGACAACCGGGGCCAACGTCCTGACTTTC
>14|few|.|TRBJ1-3|TRBV5-8
CASSFGTSGNTIYF
TGTGCCAGCAGCTTCGGGACAAGTGGAAACACCATATATTTT
>14|.|.|TRBJ2-7|TRBV9
CASSPQRGSYEQYF
TGTGCCAGCAGCCCCCAGCGCGGATCCTACGAGCAGTACTTC
>15|.|.|TRBJ2-3|TRBV10-2
CASTVDRDGTDTQYF
TGCGCCAGCACCGTAGACAGAGACGGTACAGATACGCAGTATTTT
>15|few|TRBD2|TRBJ2-3|TRBV2
CASSASSGAPDTQYF
TGTGCCAGCAGTGCTTCTAGCGGGGCCCCAGATACGCAGTATTTT
>13|.|.|TRBJ2-5|TRBV27
CASRTRLKETQYF
TGTGCCAGCAGGACCAGACTCAAAGAGACCCAGTACTTC